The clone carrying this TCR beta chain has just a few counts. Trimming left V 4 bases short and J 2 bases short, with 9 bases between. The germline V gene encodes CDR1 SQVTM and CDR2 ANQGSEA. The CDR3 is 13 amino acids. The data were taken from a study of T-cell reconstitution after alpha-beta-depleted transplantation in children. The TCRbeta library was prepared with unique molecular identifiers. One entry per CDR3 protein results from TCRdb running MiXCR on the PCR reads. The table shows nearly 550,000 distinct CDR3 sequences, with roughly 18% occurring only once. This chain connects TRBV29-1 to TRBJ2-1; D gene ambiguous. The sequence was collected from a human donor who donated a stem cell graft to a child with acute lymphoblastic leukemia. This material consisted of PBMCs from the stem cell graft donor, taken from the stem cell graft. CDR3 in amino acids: CSVALRTYNEQFF. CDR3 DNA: TGCAGCGTTGCCCTTAGAACCTACAATGAGCAGTTCTTC.